This TCR beta chain stems from a study of shared clonotypes between healthy human individuals. The overall study: Participating donors consisted of two women and a few men aged 18 to 49. Study-level findings and limits: Memory subsets generally showed lower estimated richness than naive subsets.

Deep-level running was used for the assay. Evenly divided among several immunoSEQ plates was the genomic DNA of each subset. Profiled with immunoSEQ multiplex PCR; TCRdb holds only in-frame clones, not every one. The table has about 680,000 clones, approximately 90% seen once. A note on this clone: The antigen is undetermined.

Positive CCR7 selection of CD45RO-negative cells yielded the naive CD8 cells, and terminally differentiated effector memory CD45RA+ cells were excluded. The receptor was derived from a man aged 25 to 40 in good health. Sequenced material: naive CD8+ T cells sorted from blood.

The CDR3 DNA follows: TGTGCCAGCAGCTTGGTTGACCGATCCTACGAGCAGTACTTC. This translates into CASSLVDRSYEQYF. The chain combines TRBV5-5 with TRBJ2-7; no reliable D call. The CDR3 has 14 amino acids. Between the trimmed V and J ends, which lost 0 bases and 1 base, there was a span of 8 bases. Germline V CDR1 and CDR2: SGHKS, YYEKEE (reference sequence).